Described below is a single T cell receptor (beta chain) sequence and its context. Other DNA sequences in the same sample also yield this CDR3. This sample was included in a study of blood T cell repertoires in COVID-19. Whole-study context: Italy, Spain and the United States were the sources of the convalescent and acute COVID-19 samples. PBMCs, B-cell-depleted T cells, or T cells provided the cDNA or gDNA that made up the material.

During active infection, Seattle patients enrolled and were then monitored through disease. The CDR3 totals 15 residues. In germline, CDR1 is SQVTM, CDR2 ANQGSEA. The V and J ends lost 5 bases and 1 base respectively, with 17 bases between them. Clones were sequenced by immunoSEQ multiplex PCR, and TCRdb holds only the in-frame ones, with some missing. The sample includes 250,000 to 400,000 clones, about 91% of them seen just once. The source of this sequence is a woman in her 30s with COVID-19, enrolled during active disease. The sequenced material came from peripheral blood. The chain employs TRBV29-1 and TRBJ1-1; D not certain. CDR3 sequence reads: CSVSEVLGKNTEAFF. CDR3 DNA sequence: TGCAGCGTTTCGGAAGTCCTCGGGAAGAACACTGAAGCTTTCTTT.